The TCR beta chain under discussion was sequenced for a study of cytomegalovirus exposure and HLA in healthy donors. Findings and caveats of the study: As confirmed in vitro, a few CMV-associated chains were specific for CMV antigens. Most TCR sequences were rare, but some public TCRs occurred in many donors. First-cohort TCR clusters were later found to tend to co-occur in the 120 validation repertoires.

The donors were members of the validation cohort comprising 120 subjects, separate from the roughly 640-subject first cohort. Measured with immunoSEQ multiplex PCR; TCRdb has only the in-frame clones, and not every one. The sample includes under 140,000 clones, more than 75% of them seen just once. From germline, CDR1 is LNHDA and CDR2 SQIVND (reference sequence). CDR3 length: 15 amino acids. Unmatched junction bases numbered 13, after V lost 5 bases and J lost 10 bases. Of note for this clone: Its antigen is as yet unknown.

The V gene is TRBV19, the J gene TRBJ1-5; 8 nucleotides match TRBD1. This clonotype was obtained from a woman in her twenties or thirties in good health and CMV-seropositive. Sequenced material: PBMCs. The CDR3, as DNA: TGTGCCAGTAGTTTCACCGGGACAGGAAATTCACCCCAGCATTTT. It is translated as CASSFTGTGNSPQHF.